Listed below are T cell receptor beta chains from one sample, sequenced in a study of beta chain features in type 1 diabetes. Profiling relied on immunoSEQ multiplex PCR, and the TCRdb table lists in-frame clones only, not all of them. The table lists around 100,000 clones, 25% to 35% of them singletons. Sequencing was done on a sample of central memory CD4+ T cells from blood. These receptor sequences come from a woman in her late teens or twenties with type 1 diabetes. CDR3s include the opening cysteine and the closing phenylalanine or tryptophan. The D gene is left open where the match is weak. The size field is filled for only some rows; it gives once, few, many or a size class.

J gene,V gene,D gene,clone size,CDR3 DNA,CDR3 protein
TRBJ2-1,TRBV7-3,TRBD2,-,TGTGCCAGCAGCCCCCACGGGACTAGGGCCTACAATGAGCAGTTCTTC,CASSPHGTRAYNEQFF
TRBJ2-1,TRBV7-3,-,-,TGTGCCAGCAGCTTAAGTAGAGGAGGGGCCCGTGGTGAGCAGTTCTTC,CASSLSRGGARGEQFF
TRBJ1-2,TRBV11-3,-,-,TGTGCCAGCAGCCCACGACAGGACTATGGCTACACCTTC,CASSPRQDYGYTF
TRBJ2-1,TRBV27,TRBD2,-,TGTGCCAGCAGGACCAGGGGATCGGGACTAGCGGGAGTGGGCAATGAGCAGTTCTTC,CASRTRGSGLAGVGNEQFF
TRBJ2-7,TRBV19,-,-,TGTGCCAGTAGTAGGGGGGGCGACCTCTACGAGCAGTACTTC,CASSRGGDLYEQYF
TRBJ2-1,TRBV5-6,-,few,TGTGCCAGCAGCTTACTAGGGGGAAGAATCTACAATGAGCAGTTCTTC,CASSLLGGRIYNEQFF
TRBJ2-3,TRBV7-2,TRBD2,few,TGTGCCAGCAGCTCTACTGGGGGGGAGGATACGCAGTATTTT,CASSSTGGEDTQYF
TRBJ2-1,TRBV18,TRBD1,-,TGTGCCAGCTCGGGACAGGGCAACAATGAGCAGTTCTTC,CASSGQGNNEQFF
TRBJ2-5,TRBV9,TRBD2,-,TGTGCCAGCAGCCTCGGGGGGGGGCAGGAGACCCAGTACTTC,CASSLGGGQETQYF
TRBJ2-1,TRBV28,-,many,TGTGCCAGCAGCCTCGGTCTATTAACGCAGTTCTTC,CASSLGLLTQFF
TRBJ2-3,TRBV7-9,-,-,TGTGCCAGCAGCTTAGCCAGGGCCCGCCATACGCAGTATTTT,CASSLARARHTQYF
TRBJ2-2,TRBV19,TRBD1,-,TGTGCCAGCCACAGGGGATACACCGGGGAGCTGTTTTTT,CASHRGYTGELFF
TRBJ2-5,TRBV14,TRBD2,few,TGTGCCAGCAGCCAAGGTTGGGGTACTAGCGCGAGCCAAGAGACCCAGTACTTC,CASSQGWGTSASQETQYF
TRBJ1-1,TRBV5-6,-,-,TGTGCCAGCAGCTTGTTACGAGGGTTAACTGAAGCTTTCTTT,CASSLLRGLTEAFF
TRBJ2-1,TRBV7-2,-,-,TGTGCCAGCAGCCTTGACAGATTCAATGAGCAGTTCTTC,CASSLDRFNEQFF
TRBJ1-2,TRBV5-1,-,-,TGCGCCAGCAGCTTGGAAGGGGACTATGGCTACACCTTC,CASSLEGDYGYTF
TRBJ2-2,TRBV2,-,few,TGTGCCAGCAGTGTTCTATCCGGGGAGCTGTTTTTT,CASSVLSGELFF
TRBJ2-7,TRBV19,-,-,TGTGCCAGTAGCGAAACAGTGACCGCCTACGAGCAGTACTTC,CASSETVTAYEQYF
TRBJ1-1,TRBV29-1,-,many,TGCAGCGTTTACAATCCAGGGGCCACTGAAGCTTTCTTT,CSVYNPGATEAFF
TRBJ2-7,TRBV6-6,TRBD2,-,TGTGCCAGCAGTACGACTAGCGGGGTTACCTACGAGCAGTACTTC,CASSTTSGVTYEQYF
TRBJ2-1,TRBV30,-,few,TGTGCCTGGAGCAAGAGGCGGTCCTACAATGAGCAGTTCTTC,CAWSKRRSYNEQFF
TRBJ2-6,TRBV2,TRBD1,few,TGTGCCAGCAGTCCAGACAGGGGGGCCTCTGGGGCCAACGTCCTGACTTTC,CASSPDRGASGANVLTF
TRBJ2-4,TRBV29-1,TRBD2,few,TGCAGCGCCCGGGGGGGCGGGCGCCTAGCCAAAAACATTCAGTACTTC,CSARGGGRLAKNIQYF
TRBJ1-1,TRBV2,-,-,TGTGCCAGCAGGGTGGGGGGGAATAAGAACACTGAAGCTTTCTTT,CASRVGGNKNTEAFF
TRBJ2-2,TRBV7-2,TRBD2,many,TGTGCCAGCAGCTCTTACTCGACTAGCGGGCCCGGGGAGCTGTTTTTT,CASSSYSTSGPGELFF
TRBJ2-1,TRBV6-5,TRBD2,few,TGTGCCAGCAGTAAGACTAGCTTCCCCTACAATGAGCAGTTCTTC,CASSKTSFPYNEQFF
TRBJ2-1,TRBV4-2,TRBD2,-,TGTGCCAGCAGCGGCGGGGAGGGGAGCTCCTACAATGAGCAGTTCTTC,CASSGGEGSSYNEQFF
TRBJ2-7,TRBV25-1,-,few,TGTGCCAGCACCCATATGGGGCTTTACGAGCAGTACTTC,CASTHMGLYEQYF
TRBJ1-5,TRBV19,-,-,TGTGCCAGTAAAAGGCGGCAGGGGTATCAGCCCCAGCATTTT,CASKRRQGYQPQHF
TRBJ1-2,TRBV19,-,few,TGTGCCAGTAGTATAGTGGAGGCGGGGGCTTATGGCTACACCTTC,CASSIVEAGAYGYTF
TRBJ2-5,TRBV7-2,TRBD1,-,TGTGCCAGCAGCCAAGGACAGGGAGGAGAGACCCAGTACTTC,CASSQGQGGETQYF
TRBJ2-1,TRBV11-2,TRBD1,-,TGTGCCAGCAGCTTAGCGGCCGGACAGGGGGACTACAATGAGCAGTTCTTC,CASSLAAGQGDYNEQFF
TRBJ2-2,TRBV5-1,TRBD1,few,TGCGCCAGCAGCCCAGGACAGGTTAACACCGGGGAGCTGTTTTTT,CASSPGQVNTGELFF
TRBJ2-5,TRBV18,TRBD2,-,TGTGCCAGCTCACCCCCCGGGGGGAGACAAGAGACCCAGTACTTC,CASSPPGGRQETQYF
TRBJ1-2,TRBV5-1,-,-,TGCGCCAGCAGCTTGGGACAGGAAGGGGGCTACACCTTC,CASSLGQEGGYTF
TRBJ1-2,TRBV21-1,-,few,TGTGCCAGCAGCAAAGCCAGGGGACGGGGCTACACCTTC,CASSKARGRGYTF
TRBJ1-5,TRBV12-5,TRBD1,-,TGTGCTAGTGGTTTGGGGCCGACAGGGGCTCCCAATCAGCCCCAGCATTTT,CASGLGPTGAPNQPQHF
TRBJ2-1,TRBV5-1,TRBD1,-,TGCGCCAGCAGCCCGGGACAGGGGGGTTACAATGAGCAGTTCTTC,CASSPGQGGYNEQFF
TRBJ2-7,TRBV5-1,-,few,TGCGCCAGCAGCTTGATCGGAGGCTACGAGCAGTACTTC,CASSLIGGYEQYF
TRBJ2-5,TRBV29-1,TRBD1,-,TGCAGCGCCGGACAGGAAGAGACCCAGTACTTC,CSAGQEETQYF